The next 27 T cell receptor beta chains were all read from a single sample in a study of PD-L1 blockade in urothelial cancer. Data came from immunoSEQ multiplex PCR; TCRdb stores just in-frame clones and leaves some out. The sample consists of 35,000 to 40,000 clones, over 70% of them appearing once. The sequences come from PBMCs, collected around atezolizumab (anti-PD-L1) treatment. The receptors stem from a man in his sixties or seventies with urothelial cancer.

CDR3 in DNA: TGTGCCAGCAGCCTCCCGGACTACTCGTATCCGTTCTTC. As protein: CASSLPDYSYPFF. The V and J genes are TRBV14 and TRBJ2-1; perhaps TRBD2 as D (6 bases). The CDR3 is 13 residues long. V was cut by 4 bases and J by 15 bases, with 19 bases left in between. CDR1 is SGHDN, CDR2 FVKESK, per germline.

The gene calls are TRBV7-9 and TRBJ1-1; D remains unclear. This CDR3 has 13 residues. V lost 4 bases, J lost 1 base, and 7 bases lay in between. Germline V gives CDR1 SEHNR, CDR2 FQNEAQ (reference sequence). The chain's CDR3 is CASSWQANTEAFF. CDR3 DNA sequence: TGTGCCAGCAGCTGGCAGGCGAACACTGAAGCTTTCTTT. Using reference TRBV7-9 and TRBJ1-1 for the parts outside the CDR3, the full variable domain is DTGVSQNPRHKITKRGQNVTFRCDPISEHNRLYWYRQTLGQGPEFLTYFQNEAQLEKSRLLSDRFSAERPKGSFSTLEIQRTEQGDSAMYLCASSWQANTEAFFGQGTRLTVV.

The chain recombines TRBV7-8 with TRBJ2-5; 9 bases line up with TRBD1. With 5 bases clipped from V and 5 bases from J, the junction kept 15 bases outside the gene matches. Germline V gene data show CDR1 as SGHVS and CDR2 as FQNEAQ. CDR3 length equals 17 residues. CDR3 loop: CASSRQAGTGFGETQYF. The CDR3 DNA follows: TGTGCCAGCAGCCGCCAGGCCGGGACAGGGTTTGGGGAGACCCAGTACTTC.

This chain uses TRBV18 with TRBJ2-7; 7 bases match TRBD2. Germline V CDR1 and CDR2: KGHSH, LQKENI. The CDR3 has 15 residues. The J segment lost 7 bases and the V segment lost 5 bases, leaving 14 bases of the junction unmatched. This chain's CDR3 is CASSALSGDGGEQYF. CDR3 DNA: TGTGCCAGCTCAGCTCTGAGCGGGGACGGGGGTGAGCAGTACTTC.

CDR3 bases: TGCGCCAGCAGCGTGGACCGCGGGGAGCAGTACTTC. This encodes CASSVDRGEQYF. V and J are TRBV5-1 and TRBJ2-7; tentatively, D is TRBD2 (5 bases). CDR3 size: 12 residues. CDR1 is SGHRS and CDR2 is YFSETQ in the germline V gene. Trimming took off 4 bases at V and 7 bases at J, with 12 bases between the two ends. The whole variable domain, filled in from reference TRBV5-1 and TRBJ2-7, reads KAGVTQTPRYLIKTRGQQVTLSCSPISGHRSVSWYQQTPGQGLQFLFEYFSETQRNKGNFPGRFSGRQFSNSRSEMNVSTLELGDSALYLCASSVDRGEQYFGPGTRLTVT.

There are a few counts of this clone. J is TRBJ1-1 and V is TRBV12-5; D unresolved. This CDR3 is 13 amino acids long. V lost 2 bases, J lost 2 bases, and 6 bases lay in between. Germline loops: CDR1 LGHNT, CDR2 FRNRAP. The CDR3 region has the DNA TGTGCTAGTGGTTTGAACAGCAACACTGAAGCTTTCTTT. Translation: CASGLNSNTEAFF.

The chain uses TRBV9 and TRBJ2-1; the match to TRBD2 covers 11 bases. Per germline, CDR1 SGDLS and CDR2 YYNGEE. V lost 4 bases to trimming and J lost 2 bases; unmatched junction nucleotides: 5. This CDR3 is built from 16 residues. This CDR3 is CASSPRTSGPYNEQFF. The CDR3 region has the DNA TGTGCCAGCAGCCCGAGGACTAGCGGGCCCTACAATGAGCAGTTCTTC.

The gene calls are TRBV11-3 and TRBJ2-2; no clear D. This CDR3 has 13 amino acids. The germline V gene encodes CDR1 SGHNT and CDR2 YENEEA. Trimming removed 3 bases at V and 5 bases at J, with 7 bases between. The CDR3 bases are TGTGCCAGCAGCTTCTACGATACCGGGGAGCTGTTTTTT. Translated, it gives CASSFYDTGELFF.

The V call is TRBV5-6, the J call TRBJ2-2; TRBD2 agrees at 9 bases. CDR1 is SGHDT and CDR2 is YYEEEE in the germline V gene. Trimming took 4 bases from V and 1 from J; bases not matched to a gene: 8. The CDR3 length is 17 residues. Written as DNA, the CDR3 is TGTGCCAGCAGCGCGGTAGCTAGCGGGGTGAACACCGGGGAGCTGTTTTTT. Translation: CASSAVASGVNTGELFF.

The rearrangement joins TRBV28 to TRBJ2-2, with D tentatively TRBD1 (5 bases). Germline CDR1 is MDHEN and CDR2 is SYDVKM. The CDR3 extends over 16 amino acids. V gave up 3 bases and J gave up 6 bases, with 17 bases separating them. The DNA of the CDR3 is TGTGCCAGCAGTTTTCCGATCAGGGATCGGGCCGGGGAGCTGTTTTTT. This codes for CASSFPIRDRAGELFF.

As DNA, the CDR3 is TGTGCCAGCAGAGCGGGACAGGGGTACGGGGAGCTGTTTTTT. It is translated as CASRAGQGYGELFF. The chain combines TRBV9 with TRBJ2-2; TRBD1 aligns across 10 bases. This CDR3 spans 14 amino acids. CDR1 is SGDLS, CDR2 YYNGEE, per germline. Losses at the gene ends were 5 bases for V and 7 bases for J; bases not matched to a gene: 5. The whole variable domain, remainder taken from reference TRBV9 and TRBJ2-2, is DSGVTQTPKHLITATGQRVTLRCSPRSGDLSVYWYQQSLDQGLQFLIQYYNGEERAKGNILERFSAQQFPDLHSELNLSSLELGDSALYFCASRAGQGYGELFFGEGSRLTVL.

This CDR3 reads CAIGQGTNYGYTF. The CDR3 DNA reads as TGTGCCATCGGACAGGGTACTAACTATGGCTACACCTTC. The V and J genes are TRBV10-3 and TRBJ1-2, with TRBD1 matching 8 bases. V trimming: 8 bases; J trimming: 0 bases; junction bases outside the gene matches: 2. Germline CDR1 ENHRY, CDR2 SYGVKD. CDR3 length: 13 amino acids.

This chain connects TRBV19 to TRBJ1-1, with TRBD1 as a possible D gene (6 bases). The CDR3 runs to 13 residues. The germline V and J ends were trimmed by 8 bases and 4 bases, with 14 bases remaining between them. The germline V gene encodes CDR1 LNHDA and CDR2 SQIVND (reference sequence). CDR3 sequence (DNA): TGTGCCAGTTGGCGGTCAGGGGTCACTGAAGCTTTCTTT. Translation gives CASWRSGVTEAFF.

This sequence joins TRBV7-9 and TRBJ2-1; TRBD1 matches at 7 bases. The CDR3 is 14 residues long. CDR1 SEHNR and CDR2 FQNEAQ come from the germline V gene (reference sequence). Unmatched junction bases numbered 4, after V lost 5 bases and J lost 3 bases. The chain's CDR3 is CASSPGQSYNEQFF. The CDR3 DNA reads TGTGCCAGCAGCCCGGGACAGAGCTACAATGAGCAGTTCTTC. The full variable domain, in which reference TRBV7-9 and TRBJ2-1 provide the parts outside the CDR3, is DTGVSQNPRHKITKRGQNVTFRCDPISEHNRLYWYRQTLGQGPEFLTYFQNEAQLEKSRLLSDRFSAERPKGSFSTLEIQRTEQGDSAMYLCASSPGQSYNEQFFGPGTRLTVL.

This chain connects TRBV9 to TRBJ2-5; D may be TRBD1 (6 bases). Germline V CDR1 and CDR2: SGDLS, YYNGEE. Trimming shortened V by 3 bases and J by 4 bases, and 10 bases separated the two germline ends. The CDR3 runs to 13 residues. The CDR3 sequence: CASSATGRETQYF. CDR3 in DNA: TGTGCCAGCAGCGCCACAGGGAGAGAGACCCAGTACTTC. Full variable domain (outside the CDR3, taken from reference TRBV9 and TRBJ2-5): DSGVTQTPKHLITATGQRVTLRCSPRSGDLSVYWYQQSLDQGLQFLIQYYNGEERAKGNILERFSAQQFPDLHSELNLSSLELGDSALYFCASSATGRETQYFGPGTRLLVL.

The CDR3: CASSRAGSTDTQYF. For the CDR3, the DNA is TGTGCCAGCTCTAGAGCGGGAAGCACAGATACGCAGTATTTT. The chain joins TRBV18 to TRBJ2-3; 7 bases agree with TRBD2. In germline, CDR1 is KGHSH, CDR2 LQKENI. CDR3 length: 14 amino acids. J lost 0 bases, V lost 6 bases, and 3 bases had no gene match.

The V and J genes are TRBV12-5 and TRBJ2-5, with 8 bases matching TRBD2. Unmatched junction bases numbered 6, after V lost 7 bases and J lost 2 bases. This CDR3 contains 14 residues. Germline CDR1 is LGHNT and CDR2 is FRNRAP. CDR3 sequence: CASAPSGGQETQYF. The CDR3 nucleotides are TGTGCTAGTGCCCCAAGCGGGGGACAAGAGACCCAGTACTTC.

V and J are TRBV5-1 and TRBJ1-4, with TRBD1 identical over 9 bases. Germline lookup yields CDR1 SGHRS and CDR2 YFSETQ. Trimming took 5 bases from V and 2 from J; bases not matched to a gene: 1. The length of the CDR3 is 14 residues. The CDR3 DNA is TGCGCCAGCAGGGGGACAGGGACTAATGAAAAACTGTTTTTT. Translation: CASRGTGTNEKLFF.

The genes are TRBV29-1 and TRBJ2-1; the match to TRBD2 covers 8 bases. There are 16 residues in the CDR3. The V gene end was trimmed by 4 bases and the J gene end by 3 bases; junction bases not matched to a gene: 11. Germline V gene data show CDR1 as SQVTM and CDR2 as ANQGSEA. The CDR3 sequence is CSVGLKAGAVYNEQFF. The CDR3 region has the DNA TGCAGCGTTGGACTTAAAGCGGGGGCGGTCTACAATGAGCAGTTCTTC.

The table lists this clone with a few counts. The chain employs TRBV18 and TRBJ2-6; TRBD1 matches 9 bases. The CDR3 runs 18 residues. Looked up from germline, CDR1 is KGHSH and CDR2 is LQKENI. Germline trimming cut 3 bases from V and 7 bases from J; bases unmatched to any gene: 13. CDR3 protein: CASSPILDRGVGANVLTF. CDR3 in DNA: TGTGCCAGCTCACCGATCCTTGACAGGGGGGTTGGAGCCAACGTCCTGACTTTC.

The V and J genes are TRBV2 and TRBJ2-3, with a possible D match to TRBD1 (7 bases). Germline V gene lookup returns CDR1 SNHLY and CDR2 FYNNEI. The CDR3 loop spans 14 amino acids. The V gene lost 10 bases and the J gene lost 2 bases, with 16 bases spanning the gap. Here the CDR3 DNA reads TGTGCCACCAGGCGGGACAGTAACACAGATACGCAGTATTTT. It is translated as CATRRDSNTDTQYF.

V and J are TRBV2 and TRBJ1-1, with TRBD1 identical over 7 bases. The V gene's germline CDR1 is SNHLY and CDR2 FYNNEI. The CDR3 is made up of 14 amino acids. Trimming at V came to 4 bases and at J to 0 bases, leaving 2 bases not matched to a gene. The CDR3 sequence: CASSVGQMNTEAFF. DNA for the CDR3: TGTGCCAGCAGTGTGGGACAGATGAACACTGAAGCTTTCTTT.

The gene calls are TRBV19 and TRBJ1-1; 10 bases are a match to TRBD1. CDR1 is LNHDA, CDR2 SQIVND, per germline (reference sequence). This CDR3 spans 12 amino acids. V lost 11 bases to trimming and J lost 4 bases; unmatched junction nucleotides: 4. The CDR3 nucleotides read TGTGCCGGCCGGGACAGGGGCACTGAAGCTTTCTTT. It codes for CAGRDRGTEAFF.

The chain recombines TRBV9 with TRBJ2-1; TRBD2 agrees at 12 bases. After removal of 3 bases from V and 4 bases from J, the junction contained 5 bases not matched to a gene. This CDR3 spans 16 amino acids. Per germline, CDR1 SGDLS and CDR2 YYNGEE. Here the CDR3 DNA reads TGTGCCAGCAGCGCTCGACTAGCGGGGGCTTACAATGAGCAGTTCTTC. It codes for CASSARLAGAYNEQFF.

This chain joins TRBV5-1 and TRBJ1-1; D perhaps matches TRBD1 (5 bases). This CDR3 contains 14 residues. V lost 1 base, J lost 7 bases, and 14 bases lay in between. From germline, CDR1 is SGHRS and CDR2 YFSETQ. The CDR3 loop is CASSLRGGVDEAFF. For the CDR3, the DNA is TGCGCCAGCAGCTTGAGGGGAGGGGTGGATGAAGCTTTCTTT.

The chain has TRBV19 and TRBJ2-1, with 8 bases fitting TRBD2. V shed 9 bases and J 5 bases; nucleotides not matched to a gene: 9. CDR3 length equals 14 residues. CDR1 is LNHDA and CDR2 is SQIVND in the germline V gene (reference sequence). The CDR3 nucleotides are TGTGCCAGCGATCCCCGGCGGGGGGACAATGAGCAGTTCTTC. Amino acid sequence: CASDPRRGDNEQFF.

This chain connects TRBV18 to TRBJ2-1; 11 bases align to TRBD1. Germline assignment: CDR1 KGHSH and CDR2 LQKENI. The CDR3 covers 16 residues. V shed 8 bases and J 0 bases; nucleotides not matched to a gene: 6. In nucleotides, the CDR3 is TGTGCCAGCCGTGGACAGGGGGCGAACTCCTACAATGAGCAGTTCTTC. Residues: CASRGQGANSYNEQFF.